This T cell receptor (beta chain) was identified during a study of blood T cell repertoires in COVID-19 (TCRdb year 2020). Notes on the research overall: Samples covering the acute and convalescent phases of COVID-19 were provided by collaborators in the United States, Italy and Spain. The material from the prospective study consisted of cDNA or gDNA derived from T cells, B-cell-depleted T cells, or PBMCs. The dataset comprised deeply sampled blood TCRbeta repertoires from subjects exposed to, actively infected with, or recovered from COVID-19. A freely available public database, intended as a resource for researchers studying the immune response to SARS-CoV-2, is where the repertoires were released. The samples were drawn from two sources: the first 160 participants of the ongoing ImmuneRACE study, and fewer than 1,500 subjects contributed by 6 global collaborators. Nearly every sample came with metadata listing a de-identified subject ID, COVID-19 status, age in years and sex. Where HLA class I and class II types were available, the types were taken from metadata supplied by the sample provider, not from assay-based typing.

This clone was seen a few times. Its binding antigen is unknown. There are no base qualities to consult, and no much larger clone falls within one base. The collaborating institutions used their own protocols to collect whole blood in K2EDTA tubes. For TCRbeta analysis, collaborator samples were shipped as frozen whole blood, as isolated PBMCs, or as DNA extracted from either sample type. The immunoSEQ Assay, a bias-controlled multiplex PCR, was used to amplify TCRbeta CDR3 regions from genomic DNA. As for how the authors treated the data: The number of nucleated cells in each sample was estimated from the amplification of reference gene primers within the assay. To quantify the absolute abundance of each unique TCRbeta CDR3 rearrangement, sequence reads were collapsed and filtered. For each sample, productive Simpson clonality was calculated as the square root of Simpson's diversity index over productive rearrangements. The table was pulled from immuneACCESS by TCRdb, which kept in-frame rearrangements only. Such tables lose some clones; where checked, under half of the loss comes from unresolved V genes, and the rest has no known cause. V, J and clone size are those of that table, while D and trimming were read from the DNA. Within this sample are about 240,000 clones, with about 84% of them counted one time only. The ten largest make up approximately 13% of the sample.

CDR3 length: 13 amino acids, cysteine to phenylalanine. The CDR3 DNA has 39 bases and is translated from base 1. According to the germline V gene, CDR1 reads ENHRY and CDR2 reads SYGVKD. Trimmed from V: 5 bases; trimmed from J: 5 bases; junction bases lacking a gene match: 2. Study-level results and caveats: Clinical and demographic metadata were provided uncurated, with the amount varying by source and participant.

The specimen sequenced was peripheral blood. This TCR was sampled from a man older than 75 with acute or convalescent COVID-19. The chain employs TRBV10-3 and TRBJ1-5, and 8 bases in between align with TRBD1. The nucleotide sequence reads as follows: TGTGCCATCAGTCAGACAGGGGATCAGCCCCAGCATTTT. The translation is CAISQTGDQPQHF.